This TCR beta chain appears in the sequencing data of a study of graft-versus-host responses after intestinal transplantation (dated by TCRdb to the early 2020s). Broadly, across the study: The transplants that recipients received were multivisceral, liver-intestinal, or isolated intestinal. Rather than being sequenced by the commercial service, samples from a few later patients were sequenced in-house on an Illumina MiSeq and processed with MiXCR. Alloreactive clones were identified by sequencing pre-transplant mixed lymphocyte reaction products and comparing them with unstimulated pre-transplant donor and recipient T cells. Donor T cell macrochimerism was defined as a peak of at least 4% donor T cells among recipient peripheral blood mononuclear cells. After intestinal transplantation, graft-versus-host and host-versus-graft alloreactive T cell clones in the graft, circulation and bone marrow were tracked using bulk TCR-beta CDR3 sequencing. The cohort enrolled about two dozen intestinal transplant recipients including one retransplant, and a few patients lacking pretransplant specimens were excluded. All recipients received anti-thymocyte globulin induction followed by maintenance tacrolimus and steroids for 3 to 4 years.

The method was the immunoSEQ multiplex PCR assay. For most patients, genomic DNA was isolated with the Qiagen DNeasy Blood and Tissue Kit and sent frozen to Adaptive Biotechnologies for TCR sequencing. High-throughput TCR-beta CDR3 sequencing of genomic DNA from most patients was performed by Adaptive Biotechnologies. The published analysis was carried out like this. TCR sequencing data for roughly 17 patients were retrieved from Adaptive's ImmunoSEQ software; a few other patients were processed with MiXCR and VDJtools. CD4 versus CD8 sorting errors were corrected by removing sequences found in both subsets at a frequency ratio below 5:1. CDR3 nucleotide sequences shared between donor and recipient were removed because the origin of such sequences could not be assigned. To be classed as alloreactive, a clone needed at least 2-fold expansion over unstimulated cells and a minimum CFSE-low frequency of 0.002% (template counts) or 0.001% (read counts). A clone was considered mappable if detected in the sequenced pre-transplant spleen, lymph node, or MLR CFSE-low populations of the donor or recipient. The cumulative frequency of alloreactive clones was calculated as a percentage of all sequences, weighted by copy number. Not all clones reach the TCRdb copy of this immuneACCESS table, which keeps in-frame sequences only. Checked studies attribute under half of the gap to unresolved V genes and leave the rest unexplained. That table is the source of V, J and clone size, and D and trimming were worked out from the DNA. In all, the sample holds more than 80,000 clones, and roughly four fifths of those were seen once. The top ten constitute about 17% of the sample.

CDR1 and CDR2, per the germline V gene, are SGHTA and FQGNSA. There are 15 amino acids in the CDR3, from cysteine to phenylalanine inclusive. Only the CDR3 part of the read is kept: 45 bases, read in frame from the first base. V is pruned by 0 bases and J by 4 bases, leaving 2 bases of the junction without a gene match. What the work shows at the level of the full study, not this receptor alone: GvH clones were detected in recipient bone marrow, and some appeared earlier in ileal mucosa or blood, consistent with an intestinal mucosal origin. Patients with donor T cell macrochimerism had high GvH to HvG T cell clonal ratios in their allografts. The relatively low number and heterogeneity of intestinal transplant patients limited the conclusions. Peak levels of circulating GvH clones were associated with declines in HvG clones early after transplant.

The sample's time point label is to be understood as: cells obtained before transplantation from donor or recipient. CD3+CD4+ and CD3+CD8+ populations were FACS-sorted from unstimulated pre-transplant donor and recipient cells taken from spleen or lymph nodes. Comment on this clone: The clone's antigen remains unknown. It has no much larger one-base neighbor in the sample; base qualities were not kept.

This clonotype was obtained from a human donor who received an intestinal transplant. Material: unstimulated CD8+ T cells sorted from spleen or lymph node cells, obtained before intestinal transplant. This receptor chain uses TRBV7-2 and TRBJ2-3; a stretch of 9 junction bases matches TRBD2. The sequence in DNA is TGTGCCAGCAGCTTAGCGCCTAGCGGGGCAGATACGCAGTATTTT. This is translated as CASSLAPSGADTQYF.